This TCR beta chain was documented in a study of blood T cell repertoires in COVID-19. Individuals drawn from 20 to 30 US areas were roughly 18 to 95 years old. Each participant's cohort was designated according to participant-reported clinical history. Cohort 3 donors were reported recovered after two negative PCRs, clearance, or symptom resolution. In the original analysis: The assay estimated nucleated cells by amplifying reference gene primers. Profiling relied on immunoSEQ multiplex PCR, and the TCRdb table lists in-frame clones only, not all of them. The V and J calls and clone size are taken from that table; D and trimming were inferred from the DNA. The sample contains just under 250,000 clones, 80% to 90% of which appear only once. Germline V gene sequence: CDR1 MNHEY, CDR2 SVGEGT. Germline trimming cut 5 bases from V and 0 bases from J; bases unmatched to any gene: 4. The CDR3 loop spans 15 amino acids.

This TCR came from a woman in her 30s who had recovered from COVID-19. The sample comprised PBMCs or T cells enriched from blood (not recorded which). The chain joins TRBV6-2 or TRBV6-3 to TRBJ1-5, with 7 bases identical to TRBD1. CDR3 sequence (DNA): TGTGCCAGCAGTACGGGACAGAGTAGCAATCAGCCCCAGCATTTT. The encoded protein is CASSTGQSSNQPQHF.